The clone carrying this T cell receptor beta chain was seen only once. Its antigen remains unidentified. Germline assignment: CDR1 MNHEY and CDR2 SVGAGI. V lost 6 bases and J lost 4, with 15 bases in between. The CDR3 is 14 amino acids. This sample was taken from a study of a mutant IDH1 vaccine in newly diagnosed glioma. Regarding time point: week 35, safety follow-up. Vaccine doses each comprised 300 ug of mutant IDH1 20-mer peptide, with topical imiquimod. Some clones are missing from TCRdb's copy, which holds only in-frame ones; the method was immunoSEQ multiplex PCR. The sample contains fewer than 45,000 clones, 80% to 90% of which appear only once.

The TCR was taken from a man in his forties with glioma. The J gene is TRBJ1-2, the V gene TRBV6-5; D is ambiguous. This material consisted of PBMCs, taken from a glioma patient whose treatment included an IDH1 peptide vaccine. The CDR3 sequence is CASSPSPPPYGYTF. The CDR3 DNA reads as TGTGCCAGCAGCCCCTCGCCGCCACCCTATGGCTACACCTTC.